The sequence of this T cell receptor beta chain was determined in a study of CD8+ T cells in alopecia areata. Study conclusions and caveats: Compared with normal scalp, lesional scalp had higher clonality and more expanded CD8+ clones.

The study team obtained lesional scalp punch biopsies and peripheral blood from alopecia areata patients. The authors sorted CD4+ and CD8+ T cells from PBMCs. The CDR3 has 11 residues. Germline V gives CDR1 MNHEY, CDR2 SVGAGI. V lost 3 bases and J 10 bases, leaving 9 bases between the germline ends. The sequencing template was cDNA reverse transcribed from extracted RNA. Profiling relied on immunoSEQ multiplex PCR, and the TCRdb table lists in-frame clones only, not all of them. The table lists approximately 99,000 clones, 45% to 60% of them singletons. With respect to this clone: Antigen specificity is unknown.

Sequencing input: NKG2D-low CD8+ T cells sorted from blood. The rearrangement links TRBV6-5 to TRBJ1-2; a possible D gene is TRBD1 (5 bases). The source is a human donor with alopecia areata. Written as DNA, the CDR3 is TGTGCCAGCAGTTATGGGGGGGACTACACCTTC. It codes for CASSYGGDYTF.